This paragraph covers one TCR beta chain sequence. The sample comes from a study of blood T cells in healthy people across ages. Germline-derived CDR1 and CDR2 are DFQATT and SNEGSKA (reference sequence). V shed 4 bases and J shed 4 bases, with 13 bases lying between them. The CDR3 spans 13 residues. The second PCR ran about 6 to 12 cycles with a sample-barcoded 5' primer and J-beta primers. Tags on each cDNA molecule came from a template-switch adaptor with 12 random nucleotides. TCRdb reprocessed the 5' RACE reads with MiXCR, giving one entry per CDR3 protein. The profile shows 1.5 million to 2 million distinct CDR3 sequences, about 50% of them singletons. It was 9.5 to 10 milliliters of peripheral blood that were drawn from each donor.

Sample: blood. The rearrangement joins TRBV20-1 to TRBJ2-5; weak D call: TRBD1 (5 bases). This clonotype originated in a woman aged 40 to 50 in good health. The CDR3 region has the DNA TGCAGTGCTACGGACACCCCAGGAGAGACCCAGTACTTC. Protein: CSATDTPGETQYF.